These 28 T cell receptor beta chains were all obtained from the same sample, sequenced in a study of T cell repertoires in cytomegalovirus infection. TCRdb re-analysed the reads in MiXCR, keeping a single row per CDR3 protein. This repertoire shows some 250,000 distinct CDR3 sequences, around 8.7% found once; its top ten account for about 15%. Material for sequencing was PBMCs. The source is a human donor in good health (CMV status not recorded). Some clones in this sample may be carry-over from other donors' samples.

DNA of the CDR3: TGTGCCACCTCAGCCCGAGGGGAGACCCAGTACTTC. Translated: CATSARGETQYF. The chain joins TRBV19 to TRBJ2-5; tentatively, D is TRBD2 (5 bases). Germline CDR1 and CDR2: LNHDA and SQIVND (reference sequence). The V and J ends lost 10 bases and 5 bases respectively, with 14 bases between them. This CDR3 region has 12 residues. Complete variable domain (other parts from reference TRBV19 and TRBJ2-5): DGGITQSPKYLFRKEGQNVTLSCEQNLNHDAMYWYRQDPGQGLRLIYYSQIVNDFQKGDIAEGYSVSREKKESFPLTVTSAQKNPTAFYLCATSARGETQYFGPGTRLLVL.

This clonotype occurred many times. The chain carries TRBV12-3 or TRBV12-4 and TRBJ2-3, with TRBD2 matching 10 bases. The V segment lost 6 bases and the J segment 4 bases; nucleotides outside the gene matches: 7. CDR3 size: 15 residues. CDR3 amino acids: CASSPSGSGADTQYF. CDR3 sequence (DNA): TGTGCCAGCAGCCCTAGCGGGAGTGGGGCAGATACGCAGTATTTT.

The chain recombines TRBV29-1 with TRBJ1-1; a weak D match, TRBD1 (6 bases). Trimming pared 5 bases from V and 4 bases from J, leaving 20 bases between. CDR3 size: 15 residues. Germline loops: CDR1 SQVTM, CDR2 ANQGSEA. The DNA for the CDR3 is TGCAGCGTTCAATGGGGGGGCGGGTCTCCCACTGAAGCTTTCTTT. Translated: CSVQWGGGSPTEAFF. Together with reference TRBV29-1 and TRBJ1-1, the CDR3 gives the full variable domain: SAVISQKPSRDICQRGTSLTIQCQVDSQVTMMFWYRQQPGQSLTLIATANQGSEATYESGFVIDKFPISRPNLTFSTLTVSNMSPEDSSIYLCSVQWGGGSPTEAFFGQGTRLTVV.

In its sample, this clonotype was seen many times. The chain is built from TRBV7-2 and TRBJ1-4; D is unclear. Trimming pared 4 bases from V and 7 bases from J, leaving 10 bases between. Germline loops: CDR1 SGHTA, CDR2 FQGNSA. CDR3 length equals 13 residues. The CDR3 reads CASSSATREKLFF. In DNA, the CDR3 is TGTGCCAGCAGCTCCGCGACACGTGAAAAACTGTTTTTT.

This clonotype was found many times. J is TRBJ2-7 and V is TRBV7-2, with D possibly matching TRBD1 (5 bases). Germline V CDR1 and CDR2: SGHTA, FQGNSA. V was pared by 5 bases and J by 2 bases, with 10 bases between. The CDR3 is made up of 13 amino acids. The CDR3 bases are TGTGCCAGCAGCCCCAGGACAACCTACGAGCAGTACTTC. This sequence encodes CASSPRTTYEQYF.

This clonotype was picked up many times. One junction end does not reproduce the germline sequence, and a read error may be involved. The chain combines TRBV7-8 with TRBJ1-1; D uncertain. CDR1 is SGHVS, CDR2 FQNEAQ, per germline. The CDR3 covers 13 residues. The CDR3 sequence: CASSLVMGSTSYF. The DNA for the CDR3 is TGTGCCAGCAGCTTAGTTATGGGATCAACCTCATACTTT.

This clonotype occurred many times. The gene calls are TRBV7-2 and TRBJ1-5; no definite D call. V shed 6 bases and J shed 1 base, with 13 bases lying between them. There are 15 residues in the CDR3. Germline values: CDR1 SGHTA, CDR2 FQGNSA. The CDR3: CASSPDIFSNQPQHF. The CDR3 DNA sequence: TGTGCCAGCAGTCCAGACATATTCAGCAATCAGCCCCAGCATTTT.

This clonotype rates as medium-sized. The chain joins TRBV7-2 to TRBJ2-3; tentative D call: TRBD2 (6 bases). This CDR3 contains 14 residues. V was trimmed by 3 bases and J by 4 bases, leaving 11 bases between them. The germline V gene has CDR1 SGHTA and CDR2 FQGNSA. The DNA of the CDR3 is TGTGCCAGCAGCTTCGCGGGGTCCTCAGATACGCAGTATTTT. It is translated as CASSFAGSSDTQYF.

This clonotype showed up many times. The chain recombines TRBV4-1 with TRBJ1-3; unclear D gene. This CDR3 comprises 14 residues. The germline V gene has CDR1 MGHRA and CDR2 YSYEKL. The V gene lost 0 bases and the J gene lost 5 bases, with 8 bases spanning the gap. This chain's CDR3 is CASSQEEGRNTIYF. In DNA form, the CDR3 reads TGCGCCAGCAGCCAAGAGGAGGGTAGAAACACCATATATTTT.

This clonotype occurred many times. The chain couples TRBV5-6 to TRBJ2-6; possibly TRBD1 for D (6 bases). The CDR3 covers 15 residues. In germline, CDR1 is SGHDT, CDR2 YYEEEE. V lost 4 bases to trimming and J lost 4 bases, with 12 bases between them. The DNA of the CDR3 is TGTGCCAGCAGCATAACAGGGTCCGGGGCCAACGTCCTGACTTTC. It encodes CASSITGSGANVLTF.

This clonotype showed up many times. The chain carries TRBV13 and TRBJ2-7, with TRBD2 matching 11 bases. V lost 2 bases, J lost 0 bases, and 6 bases stayed unmatched. This CDR3 has 17 residues. Looked up from germline, CDR1 is PRHDT and CDR2 is FYEKMQ (reference sequence). CDR3 nucleotides: TGTGCCAGCAGCTTATTTGACGGGACTAGCGGCTCCTACGAGCAGTACTTC. Residues: CASSLFDGTSGSYEQYF.

This clonotype has only a few counts. This chain links TRBV20-1 with TRBJ2-1, with D possibly matching TRBD2 (6 bases). The CDR3 is 19 amino acids. V lost 1 base, J lost 8 bases, and 30 bases lay in between. CDR1 and CDR2 from the germline V gene are DFQATT and SNEGSKA (reference sequence). The CDR3 region has the DNA TGCAGTGCTAGAGGGGCCCCCCGGCGGGACTTAGCCCCTCCCCATGAGCAGTTCTTC. It specifies CSARGAPRRDLAPPHEQFF.

The rearrangement uses TRBV7-2 and TRBJ1-5; 9 bases fit TRBD1. The CDR3 is 16 amino acids. Germline V gene sequence: CDR1 SGHTA, CDR2 FQGNSA. Trimming cost V 4 bases and J 6 bases; bases outside gene matches: 10. CDR3 amino acids: CASSSPDRGGFQPQHF. The CDR3 coding sequence is TGTGCCAGCAGCTCTCCTGACAGGGGGGGTTTTCAGCCCCAGCATTTT.

In its sample, this clonotype was seen many times. V and J are TRBV20-1 and TRBJ2-7; D uncertain. V was clipped by 3 bases and J by 0 bases, with 12 bases between them. Germline loops: CDR1 DFQATT, CDR2 SNEGSKA (reference sequence). The CDR3 runs to 14 residues. For the CDR3, the DNA is TGCAGTGCTAGCTTTTCAGGCAGCTCCTACGAGCAGTACTTC. Its translation is CSASFSGSSYEQYF.

CDR3 sequence (DNA): TGTGCCAGTAGGGCGACAGGGGGCCGGGGAAACAATGAGCAGTTCTTC. It encodes CASRATGGRGNNEQFF. The V call is TRBV19, the J call TRBJ2-1, with 10 bases lining up with TRBD1. V gave up 6 bases and J gave up 5 bases; unmatched junction bases: 10. The CDR3 contains 16 residues. Germline-derived CDR1 and CDR2 are LNHDA and SQIVND (reference sequence).

This clonotype was seen repeatedly, ten times or more. This sequence joins TRBV7-2 and TRBJ2-6, with a tentative D call TRBD2 (5 bases). The V gene's germline CDR1 is SGHTA and CDR2 FQGNSA. CDR3 length equals 15 residues. V was clipped by 5 bases and J by 3 bases, with 11 bases between them. The CDR3 protein is CASSRIGVGANVLTF. In DNA, the CDR3 is TGTGCCAGCAGCCGGATCGGGGTTGGGGCCAACGTCCTGACTTTC.

The V gene is TRBV19, the J gene TRBJ1-2, with D perhaps matching TRBD1 (5 bases). CDR3 length: 15 residues. Germline-derived CDR1 and CDR2 are LNHDA and SQIVND (reference sequence). Deletions cut 3 bases from V and 5 bases from J, with 16 bases between. DNA for the CDR3: TGTGCCAGTAGTATTCCGCGAGGGGCGAGATATGGCTACACCTTC. Translation gives CASSIPRGARYGYTF.

The chain has TRBV10-1 and TRBJ2-2; D ambiguous. The CDR3 covers 17 residues. The V end was cut by 0 bases, the J end by 6 bases, with 17 bases between. Germline V CDR1 and CDR2: WNHNN, SYGVQD (reference sequence). CDR3 in amino acids: CASSESAGMKVSGELFF. The CDR3, as DNA: TGCGCCAGCAGTGAGTCAGCAGGCATGAAGGTATCCGGGGAGCTGTTTTTT.

This clonotype was picked up a small number of times. The chain carries TRBV19 and TRBJ2-1, with D perhaps matching TRBD2 (6 bases). This CDR3 contains 16 residues. V was pared by 4 bases and J by 0 bases, with 13 bases between. Germline values: CDR1 LNHDA, CDR2 SQIVND (reference sequence). The CDR3 sequence is CASSKVGGSSYNEQFF. The CDR3 DNA follows: TGTGCCAGTAGTAAGGTGGGAGGAAGCTCCTACAATGAGCAGTTCTTC.

The chain uses TRBV19 and TRBJ2-2; D may match TRBD1 or TRBD2 (5 bases each). V lost 6 bases to trimming and J lost 1 base, with 18 bases between them. This CDR3 has 17 amino acids. Germline lookup yields CDR1 LNHDA and CDR2 SQIVND (reference sequence). The CDR3 sequence is CASSNSYGTGNTGELFF. CDR3 bases: TGTGCCAGTAGCAATTCATATGGGACGGGGAACACCGGGGAGCTGTTTTTT.

The chain employs TRBV19 and TRBJ2-7; 12 bases map to TRBD1. The junction had 8 bases not matched to a gene; V was cut back by 6 bases and J by 5 bases. The CDR3 runs to 15 residues. The germline V gene encodes CDR1 LNHDA and CDR2 SQIVND (reference sequence). CDR3 bases: TGTGCCAGTAGCCCCGCGGGACAGGGGGCCCACGAGCAGTACTTC. This gives the protein CASSPAGQGAHEQYF.

In its sample, this clonotype was seen many times. The rearrangement links TRBV2 to TRBJ1-5, with a possible D match to TRBD1 (6 bases). Looked up from germline, CDR1 is SNHLY and CDR2 is FYNNEI. This CDR3 region has 13 residues. Trimming removed 8 bases from V and 5 bases from J, with 13 bases in between. The CDR3 loop reads CASCGGYDQPQHF. The DNA for the CDR3 is TGTGCCAGCTGCGGGGGCTATGATCAGCCCCAGCATTTT.

This chain connects TRBV19 to TRBJ1-5; D remains ambiguous. CDR1 and CDR2 from the germline V gene are LNHDA and SQIVND (reference sequence). V gave up 6 bases and J gave up 0 bases, with 12 bases separating them. The length of the CDR3 is 15 residues. CDR3 region: CASRVKSNSNQPQHF. The CDR3 DNA sequence: TGTGCCAGTAGAGTCAAGAGTAATAGCAATCAGCCCCAGCATTTT.

This clonotype was found many times. This chain uses TRBV7-9 with TRBJ1-1, with D uncertain. V was shortened by 1 base and J by 3 bases, with 9 bases between the two germline ends. Germline V lookup: CDR1 SEHNR, CDR2 FQNEAQ (reference sequence). This CDR3 comprises 14 residues. The CDR3 loop reads CASSLVEGHTEAFF. DNA of the CDR3: TGTGCCAGCAGCTTAGTAGAAGGTCACACTGAAGCTTTCTTT.

This clonotype was counted at least ten times. V usage is TRBV7-2 and J usage is TRBJ1-6; D remains unclear. The length of the CDR3 is 13 residues. Trimming removed 5 bases at V and 4 bases at J, with 6 bases between. Germline assignment: CDR1 SGHTA and CDR2 FQGNSA. The CDR3 is CASSRQYNSPLHF. The CDR3 DNA sequence: TGTGCCAGCAGCAGACAATATAATTCACCCCTCCACTTT.

Many counts were recorded for this clonotype. The chain uses TRBV12-5 and TRBJ1-5; D is ambiguous. Trimming left V 5 bases short and J 7 bases short, with 15 bases between. CDR1 is LGHNT and CDR2 is FRNRAP in the germline V gene. The CDR3 is 14 residues long. This chain's CDR3 is CASGPSGWPQPQHF. The CDR3 coding sequence is TGTGCTAGTGGTCCTTCGGGGTGGCCCCAGCCCCAGCATTTT.

The CDR3 sequence is CASSLRVRDTEAFF. In nucleotides, the CDR3 is TGTGCCAGCAGTTTAAGGGTGCGGGACACTGAAGCTTTCTTT. The chain employs TRBV27 and TRBJ1-1; no reliable D call. Per germline, CDR1 MNHEY and CDR2 SMNVEV (reference sequence). V lost 2 bases, J lost 3 bases, and 10 bases lay in between. The CDR3 is made up of 14 amino acids.

This clonotype was seen repeatedly, ten times or more. The V and J genes are TRBV4-1 and TRBJ1-2; perhaps TRBD1 as D (5 bases). Germline CDR1 is MGHRA and CDR2 is YSYEKL. V gave up 0 bases and J gave up 5 bases, with 10 bases separating them. This CDR3 has 14 residues. CDR3 nucleotide sequence: TGCGCCAGCAGCCAAGATATTAAGGGGTATGGCTACACCTTC. This translates into CASSQDIKGYGYTF.